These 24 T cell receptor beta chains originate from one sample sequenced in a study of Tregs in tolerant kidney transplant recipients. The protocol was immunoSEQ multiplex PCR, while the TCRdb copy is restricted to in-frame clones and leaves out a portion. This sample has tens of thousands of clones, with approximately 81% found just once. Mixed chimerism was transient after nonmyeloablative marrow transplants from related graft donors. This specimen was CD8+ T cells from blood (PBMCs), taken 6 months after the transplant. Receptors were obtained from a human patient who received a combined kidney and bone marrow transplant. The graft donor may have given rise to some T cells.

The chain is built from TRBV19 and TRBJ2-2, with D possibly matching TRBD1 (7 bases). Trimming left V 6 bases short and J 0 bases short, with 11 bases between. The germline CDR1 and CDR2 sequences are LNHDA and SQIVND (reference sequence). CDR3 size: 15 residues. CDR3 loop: CASREGQPNTGELFF. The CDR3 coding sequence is TGTGCCAGTAGGGAGGGACAGCCGAACACCGGGGAGCTGTTTTTT.

The CDR3 DNA reads TGTGCCAGCTCACCACCCGGGACTAGCCCCGGGGAGCTGTTTTTT. It yields the protein CASSPPGTSPGELFF. The gene calls are TRBV18 and TRBJ2-2, with 9 bases lining up with TRBD2. Germline trimming cut 0 bases from V and 6 bases from J; bases unmatched to any gene: 2. The CDR3 is made up of 15 amino acids. CDR1 is KGHSH and CDR2 is LQKENI in the germline V gene.

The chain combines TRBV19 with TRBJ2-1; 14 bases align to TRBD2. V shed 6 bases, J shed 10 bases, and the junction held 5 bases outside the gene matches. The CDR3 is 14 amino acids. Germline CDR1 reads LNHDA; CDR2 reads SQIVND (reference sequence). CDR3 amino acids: CASSPGLAGEEQFF. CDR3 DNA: TGTGCCAGTAGCCCGGGACTAGCGGGAGAAGAGCAGTTCTTC.

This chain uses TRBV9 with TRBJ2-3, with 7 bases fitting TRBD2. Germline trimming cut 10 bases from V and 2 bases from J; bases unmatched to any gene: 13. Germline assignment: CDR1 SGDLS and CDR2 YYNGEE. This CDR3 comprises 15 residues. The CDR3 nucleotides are TGTGCCTCAGGCCTTGCGGGAGCGACCACAGATACGCAGTATTTT. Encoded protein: CASGLAGATTDTQYF. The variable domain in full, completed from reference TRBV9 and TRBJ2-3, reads DSGVTQTPKHLITATGQRVTLRCSPRSGDLSVYWYQQSLDQGLQFLIQYYNGEERAKGNILERFSAQQFPDLHSELNLSSLELGDSALYFCASGLAGATTDTQYFGPGTRLTVL.

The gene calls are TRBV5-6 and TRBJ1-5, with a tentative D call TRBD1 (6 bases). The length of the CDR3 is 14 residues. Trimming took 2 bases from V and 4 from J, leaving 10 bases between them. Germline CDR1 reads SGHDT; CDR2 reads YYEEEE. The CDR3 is CASSLSTGNQPQHF. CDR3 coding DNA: TGTGCCAGCAGCTTATCGACAGGAAATCAGCCCCAGCATTTT.

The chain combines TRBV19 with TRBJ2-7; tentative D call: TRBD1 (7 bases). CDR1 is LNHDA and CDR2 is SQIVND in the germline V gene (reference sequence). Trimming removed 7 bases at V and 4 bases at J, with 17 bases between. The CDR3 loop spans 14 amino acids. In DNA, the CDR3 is TGTGCCAGTACTCAGGGGGGACCGGGGTACGAGCAGTACTTC. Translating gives CASTQGGPGYEQYF.

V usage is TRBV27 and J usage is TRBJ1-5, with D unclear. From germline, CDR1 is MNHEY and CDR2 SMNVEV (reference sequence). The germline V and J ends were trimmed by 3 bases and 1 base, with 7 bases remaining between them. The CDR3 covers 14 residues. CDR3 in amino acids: CASSLGGSNQPQHF. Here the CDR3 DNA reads TGTGCCAGCAGTTTGGGCGGGAGCAATCAGCCCCAGCATTTT.

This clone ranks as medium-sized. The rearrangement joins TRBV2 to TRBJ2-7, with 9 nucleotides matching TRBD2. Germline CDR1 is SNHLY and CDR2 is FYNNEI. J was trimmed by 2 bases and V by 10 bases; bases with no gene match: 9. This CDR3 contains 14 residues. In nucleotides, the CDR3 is TGTGCCATGGAAGCGGGAGGTTACCCCTACGAGCAGTACTTC. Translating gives CAMEAGGYPYEQYF.

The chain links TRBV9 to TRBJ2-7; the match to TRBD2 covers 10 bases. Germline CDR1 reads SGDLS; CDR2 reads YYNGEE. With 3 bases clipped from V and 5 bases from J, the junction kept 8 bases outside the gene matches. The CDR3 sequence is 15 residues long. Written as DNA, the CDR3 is TGTGCCAGCAGCGCGTCAGGCCTAGCGGGAGACGAGCAGTACTTC. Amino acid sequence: CASSASGLAGDEQYF. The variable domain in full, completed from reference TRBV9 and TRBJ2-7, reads DSGVTQTPKHLITATGQRVTLRCSPRSGDLSVYWYQQSLDQGLQFLIQYYNGEERAKGNILERFSAQQFPDLHSELNLSSLELGDSALYFCASSASGLAGDEQYFGPGTRLTVT.

The DNA of the CDR3 is TGTGCCAGCAGCTTAATCCTCTCCACAGTTGAAGTCCAAGAGACCCAGTACTTC. Its protein product is CASSLILSTVEVQETQYF. The J gene is TRBJ2-5, the V gene TRBV7-6, with D unclear. The CDR3 loop spans 18 amino acids. V was clipped by 2 bases and J by 1 base, with 20 bases between them. Germline V gene sequence: CDR1 SGHVS, CDR2 FNYEAQ. Filled out from reference TRBV7-6 and TRBJ2-5, the complete variable domain reads GAGVSQSPRYKVTKRGQDVALRCDPISGHVSLYWYRQALGQGPEFLTYFNYEAQQDKSGLPNDRFSAERPEGSISTLTIQRTEQRDSAMYRCASSLILSTVEVQETQYFGPGTRLLVL.

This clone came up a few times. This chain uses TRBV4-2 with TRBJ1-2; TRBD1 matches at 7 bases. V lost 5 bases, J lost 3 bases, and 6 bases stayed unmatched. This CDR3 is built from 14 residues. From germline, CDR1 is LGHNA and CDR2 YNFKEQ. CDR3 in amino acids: CASSLDGTDYGYTF. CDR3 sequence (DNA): TGTGCCAGCAGCTTGGACGGGACAGACTATGGCTACACCTTC.

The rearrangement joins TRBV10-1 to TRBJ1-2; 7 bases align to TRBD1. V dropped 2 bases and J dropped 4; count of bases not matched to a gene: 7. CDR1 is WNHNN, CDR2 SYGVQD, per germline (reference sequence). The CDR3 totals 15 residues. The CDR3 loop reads CASSEPRDSFYGYTF. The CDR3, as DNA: TGCGCCAGCAGTGAGCCCCGGGACAGTTTCTATGGCTACACCTTC.

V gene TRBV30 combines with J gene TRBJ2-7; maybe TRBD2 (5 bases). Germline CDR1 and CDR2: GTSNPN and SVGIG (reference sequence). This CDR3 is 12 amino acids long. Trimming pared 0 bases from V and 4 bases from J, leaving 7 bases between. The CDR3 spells CAWSVLGYEQYF. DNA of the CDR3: TGTGCCTGGAGTGTACTAGGGTACGAGCAGTACTTC.

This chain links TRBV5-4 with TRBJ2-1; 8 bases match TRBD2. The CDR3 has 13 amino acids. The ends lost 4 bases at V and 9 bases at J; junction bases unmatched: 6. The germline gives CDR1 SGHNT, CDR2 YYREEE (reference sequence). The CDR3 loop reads CASSTTGLAEQFF. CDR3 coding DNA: TGTGCCAGCAGCACCACTGGACTAGCTGAGCAGTTCTTC.

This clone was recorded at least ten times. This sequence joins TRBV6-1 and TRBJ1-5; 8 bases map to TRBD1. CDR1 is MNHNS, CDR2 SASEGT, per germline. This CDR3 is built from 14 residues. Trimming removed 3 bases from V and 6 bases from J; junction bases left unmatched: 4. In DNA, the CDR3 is TGTGCCAGCAGTGAGGACAGGGTCCTTCAGCCCCAGCATTTT. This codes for CASSEDRVLQPQHF.

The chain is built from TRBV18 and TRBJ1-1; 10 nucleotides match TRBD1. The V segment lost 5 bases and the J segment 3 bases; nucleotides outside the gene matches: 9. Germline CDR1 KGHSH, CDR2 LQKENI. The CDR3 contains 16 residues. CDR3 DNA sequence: TGTGCCAGCTCAGCTGGACAGGGGGAGAGGTACACTGAAGCTTTCTTT. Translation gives CASSAGQGERYTEAFF.

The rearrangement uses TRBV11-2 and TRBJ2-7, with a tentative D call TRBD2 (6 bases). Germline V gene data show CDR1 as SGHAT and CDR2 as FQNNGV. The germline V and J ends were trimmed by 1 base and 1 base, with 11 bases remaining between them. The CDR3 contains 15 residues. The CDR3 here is CASSLGRDTSYEQYF. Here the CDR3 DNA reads TGTGCCAGCAGCTTAGGGCGGGATACATCCTACGAGCAGTACTTC. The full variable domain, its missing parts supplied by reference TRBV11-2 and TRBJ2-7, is EAGVAQSPRYKIIEKRQSVAFWCNPISGHATLYWYQQILGQGPKLLIQFQNNGVVDDSQLPKDRFSAERLKGVDSTLKIQPAKLEDSAVYLCASSLGRDTSYEQYFGPGTRLTVT.

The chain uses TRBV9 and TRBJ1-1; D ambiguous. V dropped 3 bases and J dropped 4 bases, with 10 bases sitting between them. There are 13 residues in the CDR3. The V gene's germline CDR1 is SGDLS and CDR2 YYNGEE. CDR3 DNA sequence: TGTGCCAGCAGCGCAACTTTGAGCACTGAAGCTTTCTTT. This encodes CASSATLSTEAFF.

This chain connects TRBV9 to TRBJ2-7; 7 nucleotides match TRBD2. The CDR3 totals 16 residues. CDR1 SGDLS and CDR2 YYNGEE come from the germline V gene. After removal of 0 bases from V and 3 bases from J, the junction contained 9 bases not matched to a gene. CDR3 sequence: CASSVDSAGEFYEQYF. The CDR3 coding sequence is TGTGCCAGCAGCGTAGATTCTGCGGGAGAGTTCTACGAGCAGTACTTC.

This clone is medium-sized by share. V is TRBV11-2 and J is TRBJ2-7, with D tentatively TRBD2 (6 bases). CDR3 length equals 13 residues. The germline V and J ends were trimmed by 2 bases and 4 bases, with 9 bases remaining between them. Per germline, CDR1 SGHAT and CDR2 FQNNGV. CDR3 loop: CASSLPGVYEQYF. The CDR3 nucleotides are TGTGCCAGCAGCTTACCGGGGGTGTACGAGCAGTACTTC.

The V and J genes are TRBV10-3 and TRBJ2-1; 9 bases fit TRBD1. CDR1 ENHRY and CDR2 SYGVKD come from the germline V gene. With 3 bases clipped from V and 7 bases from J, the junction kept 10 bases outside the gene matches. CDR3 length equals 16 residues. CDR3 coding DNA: TGTGCCATCAGTGAACTGCCGGGACAGGGTTTTAATGAGCAGTTCTTC. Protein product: CAISELPGQGFNEQFF.

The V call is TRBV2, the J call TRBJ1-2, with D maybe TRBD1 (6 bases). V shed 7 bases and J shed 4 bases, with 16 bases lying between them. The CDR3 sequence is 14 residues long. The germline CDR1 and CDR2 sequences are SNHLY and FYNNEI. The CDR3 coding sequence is TGTGCCAGCATACCGGGACACGTATTCTATGGCTACACCTTC. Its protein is CASIPGHVFYGYTF.

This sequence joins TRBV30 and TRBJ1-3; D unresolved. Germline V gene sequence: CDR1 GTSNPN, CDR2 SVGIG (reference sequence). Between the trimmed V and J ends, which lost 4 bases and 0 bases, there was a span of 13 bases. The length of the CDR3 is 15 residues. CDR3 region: CAWNGLGSSGNTIYF. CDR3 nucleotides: TGTGCCTGGAATGGGTTGGGGAGCTCTGGAAACACCATATATTTT.

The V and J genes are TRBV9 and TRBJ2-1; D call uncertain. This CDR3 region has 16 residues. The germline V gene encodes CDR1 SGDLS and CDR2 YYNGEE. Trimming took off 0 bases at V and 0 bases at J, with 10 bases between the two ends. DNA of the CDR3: TGTGCCAGCAGCGTAGGGGCCCTCAGCTCCTACAATGAGCAGTTCTTC. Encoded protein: CASSVGALSSYNEQFF.